This is a list of T cell receptor beta chains from one sample in a study of naive and memory T cell subsets. Using its own MiXCR run on the UMI-ligation and nested PCR reads, TCRdb lists one record per CDR3 protein. This table holds approximately 140,000 distinct CDR3 sequences, 17% found once. The material sequenced was naive CD4+ T cells from blood. The receptors come from a human donor in good health. CDR3s include the opening cysteine and the closing phenylalanine or tryptophan. The D gene is left open where the match is weak. Size values are once, few and many counts, or a class for expanded clones, and some rows have none.

size: few; J: TRBJ2-7; V: TRBV10-2; D: -; CDR3: CARLMDGLYSYEQYF; DNA: TGCGCCAGGCTAATGGACGGATTGTACTCCTACGAGCAGTACTTC
size: -; J: TRBJ2-1; V: TRBV5-1; D: -; CDR3: CASSLNPPYNEQFF; DNA: TGCGCCAGCAGCTTGAACCCCCCCTACAATGAGCAGTTCTTC
size: -; J: TRBJ2-7; V: TRBV29-1; D: -; CDR3: CSGAGGRSYEQYF; DNA: TGCAGCGGTGCAGGTGGCAGGAGCTACGAGCAGTACTTC
size: few; J: TRBJ2-7; V: TRBV2; D: -; CDR3: CASSTLYEQYF; DNA: TGTGCCAGCAGTACTCTTTACGAGCAGTACTTC
size: few; J: TRBJ2-5; V: TRBV7-2; D: -; CDR3: CASSFSPPRETQYF; DNA: TGTGCCAGCAGCTTTTCCCCCCCGAGGGAGACCCAGTACTTC
size: -; J: TRBJ2-5; V: TRBV7-9; D: TRBD2; CDR3: CASSSSNSGSLETQYF; DNA: TGTGCCAGCAGCTCGTCGAATAGCGGGAGTTTAGAGACCCAGTACTTC
size: few; J: TRBJ2-3; V: TRBV6-1; D: -; CDR3: CASSSETWTDTQYF; DNA: TGTGCCAGCAGTTCAGAAACGTGGACAGATACGCAGTATTTT
size: -; J: TRBJ1-4; V: TRBV20-1; D: -; CDR3: CSARDAANEKLFF; DNA: TGCAGTGCTAGGGACGCTGCGAATGAAAAACTGTTTTTT
size: -; J: TRBJ1-2; V: TRBV28; D: TRBD1; CDR3: CASRPQGADYTF; DNA: TGTGCCAGCAGACCTCAGGGGGCTGACTACACCTTC
size: -; J: TRBJ2-7; V: TRBV29-1; D: TRBD2; CDR3: CSVESGLANEQYF; DNA: TGCAGCGTTGAGTCGGGACTAGCTAACGAGCAGTACTTC
size: few; J: TRBJ2-5; V: TRBV7-2; D: TRBD2; CDR3: CASSLAHPTGLAGGQETQYF; DNA: TGTGCCAGCAGCTTAGCCCACCCTACGGGACTAGCGGGAGGGCAAGAGACCCAGTACTTC
size: -; J: TRBJ2-1; V: TRBV15; D: TRBD2; CDR3: CATSRDVRGTSGRLSNEQFF; DNA: TGTGCCACCAGCAGAGATGTACGAGGGACTAGCGGGAGATTAAGCAATGAGCAGTTCTTC
size: few; J: TRBJ2-3; V: TRBV7-9; D: -; CDR3: CASSWDRDTQYF; DNA: TGTGCCAGCAGCTGGGACCGGGATACGCAGTATTTT
size: -; J: TRBJ1-2; V: TRBV7-2; D: -; CDR3: CASSRSTEGHTF; DNA: TGTGCCAGCAGTCGATCTACGGAGGGACACACCTTC
size: few; J: TRBJ2-3; V: TRBV20-1; D: TRBD2; CDR3: CSAVTSGSADTQYF; DNA: TGCAGTGCCGTGACTAGCGGGAGCGCAGATACGCAGTATTTT
size: -; J: TRBJ1-3; V: TRBV15; D: TRBD1; CDR3: CATSRDSGGSGNTIYF; DNA: TGTGCCACCAGCAGAGATTCAGGGGGCTCTGGAAACACCATATATTTT
size: few; J: TRBJ1-2; V: TRBV7-9; D: TRBD1; CDR3: CASSSTGEALSGYTF; DNA: TGTGCCAGCAGCAGTACAGGGGAAGCCCTCTCTGGCTACACCTTC
size: -; J: TRBJ1-5; V: TRBV9; D: -; CDR3: CASSVSTSSQPQHF; DNA: TGTGCCAGCAGCGTTTCTACGTCGAGTCAGCCCCAGCATTTT
size: -; J: TRBJ2-3; V: TRBV20-1; D: -; CDR3: CSALDSRRTDTQYF; DNA: TGCAGTGCCCTGGACAGCCGGCGCACAGATACGCAGTATTTT
size: many; J: TRBJ2-6; V: TRBV12-3/TRBV12-4; D: -; CDR3: CASSFGVSGANVLTF; DNA: TGTGCCAGCAGTTTTGGTGTGTCTGGGGCCAACGTCCTGACTTTC
size: few; J: TRBJ2-1; V: TRBV5-1; D: TRBD2; CDR3: CASSSRGLGIYNEQFF; DNA: TGCGCCAGCAGCAGTAGGGGACTAGGAATCTACAATGAGCAGTTCTTC
size: few; J: TRBJ2-7; V: TRBV5-1; D: TRBD2; CDR3: CASRRLAGYEQYF; DNA: TGCGCCAGCAGAAGACTAGCGGGTTACGAGCAGTACTTC
size: -; J: TRBJ2-1; V: TRBV6-5; D: -; CDR3: CASSYTAGEQFF; DNA: TGTGCCAGCAGCTACACAGCGGGCGAGCAGTTCTTC
size: few; J: TRBJ1-1; V: TRBV2; D: -; CDR3: CASSVSQPIRTEAFF; DNA: TGTGCCAGCAGTGTGAGTCAACCCATAAGGACTGAAGCTTTCTTT
size: few; J: TRBJ2-3; V: TRBV5-4; D: TRBD2; CDR3: CASSLGLADPTDTQYF; DNA: TGTGCCAGCAGCTTGGGACTAGCGGACCCCACAGATACGCAGTATTTT
size: -; J: TRBJ2-3; V: TRBV7-2; D: TRBD1; CDR3: CASSRQGEATQYF; DNA: TGTGCCAGCAGCAGACAGGGGGAAGCTACGCAGTATTTT
size: -; J: TRBJ1-1; V: TRBV14; D: TRBD1; CDR3: CASSPLGTGANTEAFF; DNA: TGTGCCAGCAGCCCATTAGGGACAGGGGCGAACACTGAAGCTTTCTTT
size: -; J: TRBJ2-1; V: TRBV2; D: -; CDR3: CASSSGEQFF; DNA: TGTGCCAGCAGTAGCGGTGAGCAGTTCTTC
size: -; J: TRBJ1-2; V: TRBV7-2; D: TRBD1; CDR3: CASSRNRDSAGYTF; DNA: TGTGCCAGCAGCCGCAACCGGGACAGTGCTGGCTACACCTTC
size: -; J: TRBJ2-7; V: TRBV28; D: -; CDR3: CASRLPGTRGEQYF; DNA: TGTGCCAGCAGACTTCCCGGGACTCGAGGCGAGCAGTACTTC
size: -; J: TRBJ2-1; V: TRBV29-1; D: -; CDR3: CSADNNSDEQFF; DNA: TGCAGCGCCGACAACAATAGCGATGAGCAGTTCTTC
size: -; J: TRBJ1-4; V: TRBV6-1; D: -; CDR3: CASNWSSGGPNEKLFF; DNA: TGTGCCAGCAACTGGTCGTCGGGAGGGCCTAATGAAAAACTGTTTTTT
size: -; J: TRBJ2-1; V: TRBV20-1; D: TRBD1; CDR3: CSARSRTGPSSYNEQFF; DNA: TGCAGTGCTAGATCGCGGACAGGCCCTAGCTCCTACAATGAGCAGTTCTTC
size: -; J: TRBJ1-1; V: TRBV10-3; D: -; CDR3: CAMRRLANTEAFF; DNA: TGTGCCATGCGAAGGTTGGCGAACACTGAAGCTTTCTTT
size: many; J: TRBJ2-5; V: TRBV5-1; D: TRBD1; CDR3: CASSPRDSRRGETQYF; DNA: TGCGCCAGCAGCCCCAGGGACAGCCGAAGGGGAGAGACCCAGTACTTC
size: few; J: TRBJ2-6; V: TRBV28; D: TRBD1; CDR3: CAIGGAHSGANVLTF; DNA: TGTGCCATAGGGGGCGCCCACTCTGGGGCCAACGTCCTGACTTTC
size: many; J: TRBJ1-1; V: TRBV5-1; D: -; CDR3: CASSRGGGTEAFF; DNA: TGCGCCAGCAGCCGTGGGGGAGGCACTGAAGCTTTCTTT
size: few; J: TRBJ2-2; V: TRBV5-4; D: -; CDR3: CASSLVAGATNTGELFF; DNA: TGTGCCAGCAGCTTGGTAGCAGGGGCAACGAACACCGGGGAGCTGTTTTTT
size: -; J: TRBJ1-5; V: TRBV3-1; D: -; CDR3: CASSQGEPGRNQPQHF; DNA: TGTGCCAGCAGCCAAGGCGAACCAGGGCGGAATCAGCCCCAGCATTTT
size: -; J: TRBJ2-3; V: TRBV25-1; D: -; CDR3: CASSEPRRDPDTQYF; DNA: TGTGCCAGCAGTGAACCTCGGCGAGACCCAGATACGCAGTATTTT
size: -; J: TRBJ2-5; V: TRBV7-2; D: TRBD2; CDR3: CASSLGGLAGGETQYF; DNA: TGTGCCAGCAGCCTGGGGGGACTAGCGGGAGGAGAGACCCAGTACTTC
size: -; J: TRBJ2-6; V: TRBV14; D: -; CDR3: CASSQFQYGANVLTF; DNA: TGTGCCAGCAGCCAATTCCAGTACGGGGCCAACGTCCTGACTTTC
size: -; J: TRBJ2-5; V: TRBV7-3; D: TRBD1; CDR3: CASSFKGAETQYF; DNA: TGTGCCAGCAGCTTTAAGGGGGCAGAGACCCAGTACTTC
size: -; J: TRBJ1-2; V: TRBV6-6; D: -; CDR3: CASSYGAYGYTF; DNA: TGTGCCAGCAGTTACGGGGCCTATGGCTACACCTTC
size: few; J: TRBJ2-3; V: TRBV20-1; D: -; CDR3: CSASSSDTDTQYF; DNA: TGCAGTGCTAGCTCTAGCGACACAGATACGCAGTATTTT
size: -; J: TRBJ1-1; V: TRBV5-1; D: -; CDR3: CASSSPGGARGTEAFF; DNA: TGCGCCAGCAGCTCTCCGGGGGGGGCGCGAGGCACTGAAGCTTTCTTT
size: few; J: TRBJ2-7; V: TRBV4-3; D: TRBD2; CDR3: CASSQAPSWLAGNYEQYF; DNA: TGCGCCAGCAGCCAGGCACCCTCTTGGCTAGCGGGAAATTACGAGCAGTACTTC
size: -; J: TRBJ2-1; V: TRBV4-2; D: TRBD2; CDR3: CASKLAGGYNEQFF; DNA: TGTGCCAGCAAGCTAGCGGGAGGGTACAATGAGCAGTTCTTC
size: few; J: TRBJ1-5; V: TRBV20-1; D: -; CDR3: CSAQEQVASNQPQHF; DNA: TGCAGTGCGCAAGAACAGGTCGCTAGCAATCAGCCCCAGCATTTT
size: -; J: TRBJ2-5; V: TRBV5-1; D: -; CDR3: CASSLEGVEETQYF; DNA: TGCGCCAGCAGCTTGGAGGGGGTTGAAGAGACCCAGTACTTC
size: few; J: TRBJ1-4; V: TRBV27; D: TRBD1; CDR3: CASSSPVTGGDEKLFF; DNA: TGTGCCAGCAGTTCACCCGTAACAGGGGGGGATGAAAAACTGTTTTTT
size: -; J: TRBJ2-3; V: TRBV24-1; D: -; CDR3: CATSNSGSTDTQYF; DNA: TGTGCCACCAGCAACAGCGGGAGCACAGATACGCAGTATTTT
size: few; J: TRBJ2-1; V: TRBV5-1; D: -; CDR3: CASSLEERASSYNEQFF; DNA: TGCGCCAGCAGCTTGGAGGAGCGGGCGAGCTCCTACAATGAGCAGTTCTTC
size: -; J: TRBJ1-2; V: TRBV12-3/TRBV12-4; D: TRBD1; CDR3: CASSLPRQGHGYTF; DNA: TGTGCCAGCAGTCTTCCCCGACAGGGTCATGGCTACACCTTC